What follows describes a single TCR beta chain. This sequence may be a read error, since a much larger clone differs from it by one base. The CDR3 does not end in the conserved phenylalanine or tryptophan, so this is likely a read error. Losses at the gene ends were 0 bases for V and 10 bases for J; bases not matched to a gene: 7. The CDR3 covers 15 residues. The germline CDR1 and CDR2 sequences are SEHNR and FQNEAQ (reference sequence). The sample belongs to a study of tumor and adjacent non-tumor tissue in lung cancer. Three rounds of nested PCR, following a modified ARM-PCR protocol, produced the TCRbeta library. MiXCR, run by TCRdb on the multiplex PCR reads, gives a single entry per CDR3 protein. The table has 77,000 or so distinct CDR3 sequences, over 70% seen once. This sample's RNA came from whole unsorted tissue.

This TCR was sampled from a woman between 50 and 59 years old with non-small cell lung cancer. What was sequenced was lung tumor tissue. The gene calls are TRBV7-9 and TRBJ2-1, with TRBD2 matching over 9 bases. For the CDR3, the DNA is TGTGCCAGCAGCTTAGCGGGACTAGCAGGGGAAGAGCAGTTCTTA. It yields the protein CASSLAGLAGEEQFL.